This T cell receptor (beta chain) was profiled in a study of cytomegalovirus exposure and HLA in healthy donors. Study outcomes and limitations: TCR beta V segments were, for the most part, productive about 87% or about 30% of the time in an earlier analysis.

V shed 0 bases, J shed 5 bases, and the junction held 4 bases outside the gene matches. Germline CDR1 MNHEY, CDR2 SVGAGI. This CDR3 has 15 amino acids. As regards this clone: What it binds is not known.

The PCR was carried out with 60 Vbeta primers and 13 Jbeta primers. TCRdb keeps only in-frame clones here, not all; method: immunoSEQ multiplex PCR. The sample consists of about 63,000 clones, about 72% of them appearing once. The chain couples TRBV6-5 to TRBJ2-1, with TRBD2 matching 7 bases. The specimen sequenced was PBMCs. This TCR was sampled from a man aged 50 to 60 in good health and CMV-seropositive. The CDR3 reads CASSYSGLQDNEQFF. CDR3 nucleotide sequence: TGTGCCAGCAGTTACTCGGGACTACAGGACAATGAGCAGTTCTTC.